This note documents a single T cell receptor (beta chain) sequence. The data originate from a study of blood T cell repertoires in COVID-19. Original data processing: Amplification of reference gene primers provided the estimated nucleated cell counts. The method was immunoSEQ multiplex PCR; TCRdb's version includes in-frame clones alone and lacks a portion of them. V and J calls plus clone size are reproduced from that table; the DNA served to infer D and trimming. The repertoire holds about 20,000 clones, with about nine tenths as singletons. This receptor was identified in a man aged 50 to 59 with active COVID-19. Specimen: peripheral blood.

CDR3: CSASLQDDTYEQYF. DNA for the CDR3: TGCAGTGCTAGTCTCCAGGATGATACCTACGAGCAGTACTTC. The V and J genes are TRBV20-1 and TRBJ2-7; no reliable D call. This CDR3 has 14 amino acids. CDR1 DFQATT and CDR2 SNEGSKA come from the germline V gene (reference sequence). V lost 3 bases to trimming and J lost 2 bases, with 14 bases between them.